What follows are 20 T cell receptor beta chains derived from one specimen sequenced in a study of T cell responses to AZD1222 COVID-19 vaccine. Libraries were prepared by immunoSEQ multiplex PCR; TCRdb keeps only in-frame clonotypes and omits some of them. This sample has about 66,000 clones, with about four fifths found just once. The source material was peripheral blood, sampled on day 0 of MenACWY control vaccination. These receptors all stem from an adult in good health.

This chain joins TRBV27 and TRBJ1-4; D gene ambiguous. V gave up 6 bases and J gave up 5 bases, with 13 bases separating them. Germline V gives CDR1 MNHEY, CDR2 SMNVEV (reference sequence). The CDR3 has 14 amino acids. This CDR3 is CASSTEPYNEKLFF. DNA of the CDR3: TGTGCCAGCAGCACGGAACCTTACAATGAAAAACTGTTTTTT.

This rearrangement joins TRBV28 to TRBJ1-6; D is undetermined. From germline, CDR1 is MDHEN and CDR2 SYDVKM. The CDR3 has 13 amino acids. The germline V and J ends were trimmed by 3 bases and 7 bases, with 7 bases remaining between them. The CDR3 region is CASSFGGNSPLHF. CDR3 sequence (DNA): TGTGCCAGCAGTTTCGGCGGGAATTCACCCCTCCACTTT.

This chain links TRBV4-2 with TRBJ1-1; D remains ambiguous. V was cut by 1 base and J by 1 base, with 7 bases left in between. This CDR3 spans 14 amino acids. Germline assignment: CDR1 LGHNA and CDR2 YNFKEQ. Written as DNA, the CDR3 is TGTGCCAGCAGCCAAGTGGGTCAGAACACTGAAGCTTTCTTT. Translated, it gives CASSQVGQNTEAFF.

This chain links TRBV3-1 (or the pseudogene TRBV3-2) with TRBJ2-5; D is undetermined. CDR3 size: 12 residues. Trimming pared 3 bases from V and 1 base from J, leaving 3 bases between. Germline loops: CDR1 LGHDT, CDR2 YNNKEL (reference sequence). The CDR3 DNA reads as TGTGCCAGCAGCCACCTCCAAGAGACCCAGTACTTC. It codes for CASSHLQETQYF.

CDR3 nucleotides: TGTGCCAGCAGTGCTGGCAGATCAACTAATGAAAAACTGTTTTTT. Protein sequence: CASSAGRSTNEKLFF. This chain connects TRBV2 to TRBJ1-4; D is undetermined. Germline CDR1 is SNHLY and CDR2 is FYNNEI. The CDR3 spans 15 residues. V lost 4 bases to trimming and J lost 0 bases, with 9 bases between them.

The chain employs TRBV28 and TRBJ1-4, with D unclear. This CDR3 has 14 residues. Germline V CDR1 and CDR2: MDHEN, SYDVKM. V lost 2 bases, J lost 4 bases, and 8 bases lay in between. The CDR3 loop is CASSLDQVNEKLFF. CDR3 in DNA: TGTGCCAGCAGTTTAGATCAGGTTAATGAAAAACTGTTTTTT.

V and J are TRBV4-3 and TRBJ2-1; D possibly uses TRBD1 or TRBD2 (5 bases each). The CDR3 is made up of 14 amino acids. V dropped 0 bases and J dropped 9 bases, with 12 bases sitting between them. The germline V gene has CDR1 LGHNA and CDR2 YSLEER. CDR3 loop: CASSQDPQGREQFF. CDR3 in DNA: TGCGCCAGCAGCCAAGATCCCCAGGGACGTGAGCAGTTCTTC.

CDR3 DNA sequence: TGTGCCAGCAGTCTTACCCCCTACGAGCAGTACTTC. It yields the protein CASSLTPYEQYF. The V gene is TRBV28, the J gene TRBJ2-7; D gene unclear. Per the germline V gene, CDR1 is MDHEN and CDR2 is SYDVKM. V shed 5 bases and J shed 2 bases, with 7 bases lying between them. CDR3 size: 12 residues.

The chain uses TRBV4-2 and TRBJ1-2, with D possibly being TRBD1 (6 bases). The CDR3 has 17 amino acids. Trimming stripped 1 base from V and 4 bases from J, with 19 bases between. In germline, CDR1 is LGHNA, CDR2 YNFKEQ. CDR3 amino acids: CASSQVGTRALGYGYTF. CDR3 coding DNA: TGTGCCAGCAGCCAAGTAGGGACACGCGCCCTTGGCTATGGCTACACCTTC.

The rearrangement uses TRBV12-1 and TRBJ1-1; the D call in the table, TRBD1, was not verified against the DNA. TRBV12-1 is recorded as a pseudogene. The CDR3 totals 13 residues. CDR3 nucleotide sequence: TGTGCCAGCAGCTTTAACAAGAACACTGAAGCTTTCTTT. Protein: CASSFNKNTEAFF.

The rearrangement uses TRBV18 and TRBJ2-3, with 8 bases fitting TRBD2. The ends lost 4 bases at V and 3 bases at J; junction bases unmatched: 3. This CDR3 spans 14 amino acids. CDR1 is KGHSH, CDR2 LQKENI, per germline. The CDR3 DNA sequence: TGTGCCAGCTCACTCCAGCGGGGGACAGATACGCAGTATTTT. It encodes CASSLQRGTDTQYF.

This clone was counted once. DNA of the CDR3: TGCAGTGCTAGTGGGGGCCCTAATGAAAAACTGTTTTTT. It yields the protein CSASGGPNEKLFF. The chain couples TRBV20-1 to TRBJ1-4, with D possibly TRBD1 on 6 matching bases. In germline, CDR1 is DFQATT, CDR2 SNEGSKA (reference sequence). Trimming left V 3 bases short and J 3 bases short, with 8 bases between. The CDR3 contains 13 residues.

The genes are TRBV4-1 and TRBJ2-2; the D gene is possibly TRBD2 (7 bases). The length of the CDR3 is 17 residues. Germline CDR1 and CDR2: MGHRA and YSYEKL. V was cut by 4 bases and J by 4 bases, with 19 bases left in between. The CDR3 loop is CASSPSMGEGGTGELFF. The CDR3 DNA is TGCGCCAGCAGCCCTTCTATGGGGGAGGGGGGCACCGGGGAGCTGTTTTTT.

This chain links TRBV7-6 with TRBJ2-7; D might be TRBD2 (6 bases). The V gene lost 5 bases and the J gene lost 0 bases, with 17 bases spanning the gap. Per germline, CDR1 SGHVS and CDR2 FNYEAQ. The CDR3 is 16 residues long. In DNA form, the CDR3 reads TGTGCCAGCAGCGCGCTCCGGGACTCGAGCTCCTACGAGCAGTACTTC. This gives the protein CASSALRDSSSYEQYF. Complete variable domain (other parts from reference TRBV7-6 and TRBJ2-7): GAGVSQSPRYKVTKRGQDVALRCDPISGHVSLYWYRQALGQGPEFLTYFNYEAQQDKSGLPNDRFSAERPEGSISTLTIQRTEQRDSAMYRCASSALRDSSSYEQYFGPGTRLTVT.

V and J are TRBV18 and TRBJ2-7; D call uncertain. Trimming cost V 2 bases and J 3 bases, with 8 bases left between them. Germline CDR1 and CDR2: KGHSH and LQKENI. The CDR3 extends over 13 amino acids. CDR3 coding DNA: TGTGCCAGCTCACCAACGACGGGCTACGAGCAGTACTTC. Its protein product is CASSPTTGYEQYF.

V is TRBV11-1 and J is TRBJ2-1, with a possible D match to TRBD2 (6 bases). V was shortened by 4 bases and J by 13 bases, with 11 bases between the two germline ends. The CDR3 is 11 amino acids. Germline CDR1 is SGHAT and CDR2 is FQDESV (reference sequence). DNA of the CDR3: TGTGCCAGCAGCTCCCGGGACTCTCAGTTCTTC. Encoded protein: CASSSRDSQFF.

V is TRBV29-1 and J is TRBJ1-3; D might be TRBD1 (6 bases). CDR1 is SQVTM, CDR2 ANQGSEA, per germline. The CDR3 runs to 14 residues. V lost 3 bases, J lost 2 bases, and 11 bases lay in between. CDR3 bases: TGCAGCGTTGAGTCAGGGGAGACTGGAAACACCATATATTTT. Its translation is CSVESGETGNTIYF.

The chain is built from TRBV5-1 and TRBJ1-1; TRBD1 aligns across 7 bases. The CDR3 loop spans 15 amino acids. Germline values: CDR1 SGHRS, CDR2 YFSETQ. The J segment lost 1 base and the V segment lost 0 bases, leaving 3 bases of the junction unmatched. The CDR3 region is CASSLVGDRNTEAFF. The CDR3 bases are TGCGCCAGCAGCTTGGTGGGGGACAGGAACACTGAAGCTTTCTTT. Supplemented by reference TRBV5-1 and TRBJ1-1, the full variable domain reads KAGVTQTPRYLIKTRGQQVTLSCSPISGHRSVSWYQQTPGQGLQFLFEYFSETQRNKGNFPGRFSGRQFSNSRSEMNVSTLELGDSALYLCASSLVGDRNTEAFFGQGTRLTVV.

The chain links TRBV7-2 to TRBJ1-1, with D possibly being TRBD1 (6 bases). The V end lost 8 bases, the J end lost 2 bases, and 12 bases lay between the germline ends. CDR1 and CDR2 from the germline V gene are SGHTA and FQGNSA. This CDR3 has 13 amino acids. CDR3 sequence reads: CASGTGYNTEAFF. The CDR3 region has the DNA TGTGCCAGCGGAACAGGGTACAACACTGAAGCTTTCTTT.

The chain links TRBV6-5 to TRBJ1-3; 8 bases fit TRBD1. The V segment lost 7 bases and the J segment 4 bases; nucleotides outside the gene matches: 6. The CDR3 has 14 residues. Germline CDR1 MNHEY, CDR2 SVGAGI. DNA of the CDR3: TGTGCCAGCAAATTGACAGGGGACGGAAACACCATATATTTT. Its translation is CASKLTGDGNTIYF.